The next 25 T cell receptor beta chains were all read from a single sample in a study of shared clonotypes between healthy human individuals. Sequencing used immunoSEQ multiplex PCR; TCRdb keeps in-frame clones, though not all of them. The sample has roughly 680,000 clones, about two thirds seen once. The specimen sequenced was memory CD4+ T cells sorted from blood. As to subset: CD45RA-negative fraction. All receptors derive from a woman aged 25-40 years in good health.

V and J are TRBV7-5 and TRBJ2-1; TRBD2 is taken as the D call from the table, unchecked against the DNA. TRBV7-5 is a pseudogene locus. The CDR3 runs 16 residues. In DNA form, the CDR3 reads TGTGTCAGAAGCTTAACTAGCGGGCATTCCTACAATGAGCAGTTCTTC. Its translation: CVRSLTSGHSYNEQFF.

The rearrangement joins TRBV25-1 to TRBJ2-3, with D uncertain. V gave up 2 bases and J gave up 2 bases, with 14 bases separating them. CDR1 and CDR2 (germline): MGHDK, SYGVNS. This CDR3 spans 16 amino acids. CDR3 sequence (DNA): TGTGCCAGCAGTGAACGAGAAATTGAAGTCACAGATACGCAGTATTTT. Its protein product is CASSEREIEVTDTQYF.

Concerning this clone itself: It is likely a read error: a sequence one base away is far more abundant. The chain couples TRBV18 to TRBJ2-4, with 7 bases identical to TRBD1. The CDR3 is 14 residues long. V was pared by 6 bases and J by 8 bases, with 10 bases of the junction left unmatched. Germline V gene sequence: CDR1 KGHSH, CDR2 LQKENI. The CDR3 region is CASSQGQRGHIQYF. For the CDR3, the DNA is TGTGCCAGCTCTCAAGGACAGAGGGGGCACATTCAGTACTTC.

V is TRBV23-1 and J is TRBJ1-5; 7 bases fit TRBD1. TRBV23-1 is filed as an ORF, its function uncertain. CDR3 length: 18 residues. With 4 bases clipped from V and 0 bases from J, the junction kept 12 bases outside the gene matches. The CDR3, as DNA: TGCGCCAGCAGTCCCGGGACAGTCCCCTCCTTTAGCAATCAGCCCCAGCATTTT. Translated, it gives CASSPGTVPSFSNQPQHF.

The rearrangement uses TRBV2 and TRBJ2-1; TRBD1 aligns across 10 bases. This CDR3 spans 14 amino acids. CDR1 SNHLY and CDR2 FYNNEI come from the germline V gene. Trimming took 5 bases from V and 5 from J; bases not matched to a gene: 3. DNA for the CDR3: TGTGCCAGCAGTACCGGGACAGGGGACAATGAGCAGTTCTTC. Its protein is CASSTGTGDNEQFF.

This chain connects TRBV28 to TRBJ2-5; D not certain. The CDR3 runs 14 residues. Trimming left V 2 bases short and J 2 bases short, with 9 bases between. Germline values: CDR1 MDHEN, CDR2 SYDVKM. This CDR3 is CASSLTQQQETQYF. CDR3 nucleotides: TGTGCCAGCAGTTTAACGCAGCAACAAGAGACCCAGTACTTC. Complete variable domain (other parts from reference TRBV28 and TRBJ2-5): DVKVTQSSRYLVKRTGEKVFLECVQDMDHENMFWYRQDPGLGLRLIYFSYDVKMKEKGDIPEGYSVSREKKERFSLILESASTNQTSMYLCASSLTQQQETQYFGPGTRLLVL.

The chain links TRBV7-6 to TRBJ2-7; D call uncertain. The CDR3 is made up of 11 amino acids. Deletions cut 5 bases from V and 7 bases from J, with 9 bases between. The V gene's germline CDR1 is SGHVS and CDR2 FNYEAQ. The CDR3 nucleotides are TGTGCCAGCAGCCGCACCCAGGAGCAGTACTTC. Its translation is CASSRTQEQYF.

Ten or more counts support this clone. This chain connects TRBV7-2 to TRBJ2-1; 10 bases are shared with TRBD2. J was trimmed by 7 bases and V by 1 base; bases with no gene match: 7. The CDR3 is 16 residues long. From germline, CDR1 is SGHTA and CDR2 FQGNSA. The CDR3 sequence: CASSLGLGAGGNEQFF. The CDR3 DNA follows: TGTGCCAGCAGCTTAGGGTTGGGAGCGGGAGGGAATGAGCAGTTCTTC.

The chain combines TRBV7-7 with TRBJ2-1; 10 bases are a match to TRBD2. Unmatched junction bases numbered 6, after V lost 1 base and J lost 12 bases. CDR1 and CDR2 (germline): SSHAT, FNYEAQ (reference sequence). CDR3 length: 14 residues. CDR3 nucleotides: TGTGCCAGCAGCTTAGAGGTCCTAGCGGGAGCGCAGTTCTTC. Translation: CASSLEVLAGAQFF.

The gene calls are TRBV7-7 and TRBJ1-1; D remains ambiguous. V was clipped by 7 bases and J by 1 base, with 13 bases between them. There are 14 residues in the CDR3. Germline CDR1 and CDR2: SSHAT and FNYEAQ (reference sequence). CDR3 DNA sequence: TGTGCCAGCAAACCGGGCCTTCAGAACACTGAAGCTTTCTTT. Its protein is CASKPGLQNTEAFF.

The chain carries TRBV6-5 and TRBJ2-1, with 10 positions matching TRBD2. The CDR3 covers 14 residues. V shed 9 bases, J shed 15 bases, and the junction held 17 bases outside the gene matches. CDR1 MNHEY and CDR2 SVGAGI come from the germline V gene. CDR3 DNA: TGTGCCAGTGCGGGAGGCCTAGCGGGAGAAGGCCCGTTCTTC. Protein sequence: CASAGGLAGEGPFF.

The chain combines TRBV11-2 with TRBJ1-5, with D hard to call. Per germline, CDR1 SGHAT and CDR2 FQNNGV. The ends were cut back, 3 bases at V and 11 bases at J, with 14 bases in the middle. The CDR3 is 13 amino acids. CDR3 in DNA: TGTGCCAGCAGCTTGTCCCCAGGAGGGACCCAGCATTTT. It specifies CASSLSPGGTQHF.

This chain uses TRBV7-6 with TRBJ2-1; 8 bases agree with TRBD2. V trimming: 2 bases; J trimming: 12 bases; junction bases outside the gene matches: 3. Germline values: CDR1 SGHVS, CDR2 FNYEAQ. The CDR3 extends over 12 amino acids. The CDR3 spells CASSLLAGMQFF. In DNA form, the CDR3 reads TGTGCCAGCAGCTTACTAGCGGGCATGCAGTTCTTC.

The V call is TRBV6-5, the J call TRBJ1-5; no clear D. V lost 8 bases and J 2 bases, leaving 4 bases between the germline ends. Germline CDR1 MNHEY, CDR2 SVGAGI. The length of the CDR3 is 11 residues. The CDR3, as DNA: TGTGCCAGCGGGGGCAATCAGCCCCAGCATTTT. Translated, it gives CASGGNQPQHF.

This chain connects TRBV28 to TRBJ2-1; D possibly corresponds to TRBD1 (5 bases). CDR1 and CDR2 from the germline V gene are MDHEN and SYDVKM. This CDR3 is built from 12 residues. V gave up 1 base and J gave up 13 bases, with 11 bases separating them. CDR3 sequence (DNA): TGTGCCAGCAGTTTATTGCAGGGCCCACAGTTCTTC. This translates into CASSLLQGPQFF.

This chain joins TRBV9 and TRBJ2-3, with 9 bases identical to TRBD2. From germline, CDR1 is SGDLS and CDR2 YYNGEE. Trimming at V came to 3 bases and at J to 0 bases, leaving 8 bases not matched to a gene. The CDR3 consists of 17 residues. CDR3 protein: CASSEALTSGSTDTQYF. CDR3 in DNA: TGTGCCAGCAGCGAGGCCCTCACTAGCGGGAGCACAGATACGCAGTATTTT. The whole variable domain, remainder taken from reference TRBV9 and TRBJ2-3, is DSGVTQTPKHLITATGQRVTLRCSPRSGDLSVYWYQQSLDQGLQFLIQYYNGEERAKGNILERFSAQQFPDLHSELNLSSLELGDSALYFCASSEALTSGSTDTQYFGPGTRLTVL.

This chain connects TRBV28 to TRBJ1-1; no clear D gene. Germline V gene data show CDR1 as MDHEN and CDR2 as SYDVKM. The length of the CDR3 is 13 residues. Trimming took off 3 bases at V and 8 bases at J, with 13 bases between the two ends. CDR3 sequence: CASSLAVSREAFF. CDR3 sequence (DNA): TGTGCCAGCAGTTTGGCCGTGAGTCGCGAAGCTTTCTTT.

This clone came up once. The chain recombines TRBV9 with TRBJ1-6, with 7 positions matching TRBD1. CDR1 is SGDLS and CDR2 is YYNGEE in the germline V gene. This CDR3 has 13 residues. With 0 bases clipped from V and 10 bases from J, the junction kept 1 base outside the gene matches. The chain's CDR3 is CASSVGQGSPLHF. In DNA form, the CDR3 reads TGTGCCAGCAGCGTAGGACAGGGCTCACCCCTCCACTTT.

The CDR3 spells CASLSLAGGRDEQFF. The CDR3, as DNA: TGTGCCAGCCTTTCTCTAGCGGGAGGTCGCGATGAGCAGTTCTTC. The V gene is TRBV30, the J gene TRBJ2-1, with TRBD2 identical over 11 bases. Losses at the gene ends were 8 bases for V and 8 bases for J; bases not matched to a gene: 14. Germline-derived CDR1 and CDR2 are GTSNPN and SVGIG (reference sequence). The CDR3 has 15 residues.

This clone was counted between two and nine times. J is TRBJ2-5 and V is TRBV11-3; perhaps TRBD2 as D (5 bases). Germline loops: CDR1 SGHNT, CDR2 YENEEA. Trimming left V 6 bases short and J 0 bases short, with 14 bases between. This CDR3 is 15 amino acids long. The CDR3 DNA reads as TGTGCCAGCAGTCCGGGGAAGGGTAACCAAGAGACCCAGTACTTC. Translation: CASSPGKGNQETQYF.

Regarding this clone: Other DNA variants within this sample encode the same CDR3. This chain uses TRBV27 with TRBJ1-4; D remains unclear. With 6 bases removed from V and 5 bases from J, the gap between germline ends came to 10 bases. This CDR3 has 13 residues. Per germline, CDR1 MNHEY and CDR2 SMNVEV (reference sequence). In DNA, the CDR3 is TGTGCCAGCAGGAGGAGCGGGAATGAAAAACTGTTTTTT. It yields the protein CASRRSGNEKLFF.

The chain employs TRBV25-1 and TRBJ1-5; 9 bases agree with TRBD1. The trim removed 1 base at V and 4 bases at J, leaving 8 bases unmatched. The germline V gene has CDR1 MGHDK and CDR2 SYGVNS. The CDR3 totals 17 residues. As DNA, the CDR3 is TGTGCCAGCAGTGAATCCGCCGGGACAGGGATTAATCAGCCCCAGCATTTT. Translated: CASSESAGTGINQPQHF. The full variable domain, rest sourced from reference TRBV25-1 and TRBJ1-5, is EADIYQTPRYLVIGTGKKITLECSQTMGHDKMYWYQQDPGMELHLIHYSYGVNSTEKGDLSSESTVSRIRTEHFPLTLESARPSHTSQYLCASSESAGTGINQPQHFGDGTRLSIL.

The J gene is TRBJ2-3, the V gene TRBV19; D tentatively fits TRBD1 or TRBD2 (5 bases each). CDR1 is LNHDA, CDR2 SQIVND, per germline (reference sequence). CDR3 length equals 15 residues. The V and J ends lost 2 bases and 3 bases respectively, with 12 bases between them. CDR3 nucleotides: TGTGCCAGTAGTATATCAGGGACGATTACAGATACGCAGTATTTT. Protein sequence: CASSISGTITDTQYF.

This chain links TRBV10-3 with TRBJ2-5; TRBD2 aligns across 12 bases. Trimming at V came to 6 bases and at J to 5 bases, leaving 4 bases not matched to a gene. This CDR3 is 14 amino acids long. The germline V gene has CDR1 ENHRY and CDR2 SYGVKD. The CDR3, as DNA: TGTGCCATCAGGGTGACTAGCGGGAGCGAGACCCAGTACTTC. Residues: CAIRVTSGSETQYF.

This clone was detected many times. The CDR3 DNA reads TGTGCCATCAGTGAACGACAGAACTATGGCTACACCTTC. Translated: CAISERQNYGYTF. V is TRBV10-3 and J is TRBJ1-2, with a weak D call TRBD1 (5 bases). There are 13 residues in the CDR3. Per germline, CDR1 ENHRY and CDR2 SYGVKD. The V gene lost 3 bases and the J gene lost 2 bases, with 7 bases spanning the gap.